This T cell receptor (beta chain) came from a study of memory CD4+ T cells and cytomegalovirus serostatus. Across the whole study: Of the healthy Belgian adults, under 10 were CMV seropositive and approximately 25 seronegative.

The trim removed 5 bases at V and 8 bases at J, leaving 14 bases unmatched. Germline V gene data show CDR1 as SNHLY and CDR2 as FYNNEI. This CDR3 region has 16 residues. Sequencing used immunoSEQ multiplex PCR; TCRdb keeps in-frame clones, though not all of them. This sample has 35,000 to 45,000 clones, with 79% found just once. Single viable CD3+CD4+CD8-CD45RO+ cells were sorted as the memory CD4+ T cells. Study-wide findings and caveats: The CMV-associated TCR signature appears largely within the CD4+ memory repertoire. 67 of 164 known CMV-associated TCRbeta sequences appeared in CD4+ memory.

This clone has just a few counts. Its antigen is as yet unknown. The receptor's source is an adult in good health and CMV-seropositive. The chain recombines TRBV2 with TRBJ2-2; TRBD1 aligns across 7 bases. The sample was memory CD4+ T cells from blood. CDR3 DNA sequence: TGTGCCAGCAGTCCAGGGGGACCCCTGCTTGGGGGGGAGCTGTTTTTT. Translated, it gives CASSPGGPLLGGELFF.